The following is a T cell receptor (beta chain) sequence with its context. Its antigen is not known. The sample is drawn from a study of cytomegalovirus exposure and HLA in healthy donors. The PCR employed 60 Vbeta primers together with 13 Jbeta primers. Profiled with immunoSEQ multiplex PCR; TCRdb holds only in-frame clones, not every one. The sample records roughly 120,000 clones, 55% to 75% being singletons. Per germline, CDR1 SQVTM and CDR2 ANQGSEA. This CDR3 contains 14 residues. V lost 4 bases to trimming and J lost 6 bases; unmatched junction nucleotides: 10. Overall study findings and caveats: A few chains tied to CMV proved CMV antigen-specific in vitro. Serostatus for CMV was the only available immune exposure information. A later analysis found TCR association rates differed by HLA locus, highest for DRB1 and lowest for HLA-C.

The sequenced sample was PBMCs. This sequence joins TRBV29-1 and TRBJ2-7; 9 bases align to TRBD1. The sequence derives from a middle-aged woman in good health and CMV-seropositive. Here the CDR3 reads CSVALTGGRREQYF. As DNA, the CDR3 is TGCAGCGTTGCCCTGACAGGGGGTCGGCGCGAGCAGTACTTC.